The source of this T cell receptor (beta chain) is a study of blood T cell repertoires in COVID-19. V lost 3 bases, J lost 6 bases, and 11 bases lay in between. The CDR3 has 13 amino acids. The germline V gene has CDR1 KGHSH and CDR2 LQKENI. The authors' processing: Researchers report that nucleated cell counts were estimated from reference gene primer amplification. TCRdb's copy holds only in-frame clones and misses some; the assay was immunoSEQ multiplex PCR. For V, J and clone size, that table is used; D and trimming come from the DNA. The table shows roughly 200,000 clones, with about 81% occurring only once.

This chain uses TRBV18 with TRBJ1-1, with D hard to call. The receptor's source is a woman aged 80 or over with COVID-19, enrolled during active disease. The sequencing sample was made of peripheral blood. CDR3 bases: TGTGCCAGCTCACCTCTCCGAGAGGCTGAAGCTTTCTTT. This encodes CASSPLREAEAFF.